The source of this TCR beta chain is a study of T-cell reconstitution after alpha-beta-depleted transplantation in children. Using unique molecular identifiers, the investigators prepared the TCRbeta library. TCRdb redid the calling of the PCR reads with MiXCR, one entry per CDR3 protein. The top ten hold less than 5% of the sample, which has about 610,000 distinct CDR3 sequences, 10% to 13% seen once. This material consisted of PBMCs from the stem cell graft donor, taken from the stem cell graft. The TCR originated in a human donor who donated a stem cell graft to a child with acute myeloid leukemia.

Written as DNA, the CDR3 is TGTGCCAGCAGCCAAAACAGCATGTCGGGGACTGGGGCTTTCTTT. Its protein is CASSQNSMSGTGAFF. The chain joins TRBV14 to TRBJ1-1; a weak D match, TRBD1 (5 bases). V lost 2 bases and J 11 bases, leaving 21 bases between the germline ends. The CDR3 spans 15 residues. Per the germline V gene, CDR1 is SGHDN and CDR2 is FVKESK. The variable domain in full, completed from reference TRBV14 and TRBJ1-1, reads EAGVTQFPSHSVIEKGQTVTLRCDPISGHDNLYWYRRVMGKEIKFLLHFVKESKQDESGMPNNRFLAERTGGTYSTLKVQPAELEDSGVYFCASSQNSMSGTGAFFGQGTRLTVV.